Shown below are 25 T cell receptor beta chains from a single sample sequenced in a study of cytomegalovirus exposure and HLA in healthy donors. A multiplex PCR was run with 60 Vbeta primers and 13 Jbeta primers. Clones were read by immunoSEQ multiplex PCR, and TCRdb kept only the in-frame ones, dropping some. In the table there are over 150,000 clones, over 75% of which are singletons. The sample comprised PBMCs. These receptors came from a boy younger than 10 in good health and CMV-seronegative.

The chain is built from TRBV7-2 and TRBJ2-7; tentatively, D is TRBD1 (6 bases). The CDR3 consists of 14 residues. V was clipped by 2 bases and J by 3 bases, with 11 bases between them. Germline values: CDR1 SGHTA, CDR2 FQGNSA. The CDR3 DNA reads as TGTGCCAGCAGCTTATACAGGGCAAACTACGAGCAGTACTTC. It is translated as CASSLYRANYEQYF. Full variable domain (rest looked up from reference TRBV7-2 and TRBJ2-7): GAGVSQSPSNKVTEKGKDVELRCDPISGHTALYWYRQSLGQGLEFLIYFQGNSAPDKSGLPSDRFSAERTGGSVSTLTIQRTQQEDSAVYLCASSLYRANYEQYFGPGTRLTVT.

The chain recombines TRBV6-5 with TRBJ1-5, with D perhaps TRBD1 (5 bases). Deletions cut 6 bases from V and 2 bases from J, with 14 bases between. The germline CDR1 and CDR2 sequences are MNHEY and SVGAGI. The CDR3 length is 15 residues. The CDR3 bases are TGTGCCAGCAGCCGTAAAGGGGCGGGCAATCAGCCCCAGCATTTT. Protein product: CASSRKGAGNQPQHF.

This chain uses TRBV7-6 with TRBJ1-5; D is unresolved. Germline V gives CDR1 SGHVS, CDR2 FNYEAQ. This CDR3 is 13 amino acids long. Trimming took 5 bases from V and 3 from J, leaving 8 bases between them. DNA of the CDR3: TGTGCCAGCAGCCGGGATTACAATCAGCCCCAGCATTTT. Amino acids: CASSRDYNQPQHF.

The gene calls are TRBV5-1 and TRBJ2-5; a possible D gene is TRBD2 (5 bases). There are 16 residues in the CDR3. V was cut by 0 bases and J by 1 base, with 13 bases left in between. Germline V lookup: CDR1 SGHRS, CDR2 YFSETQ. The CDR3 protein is CASSLVVGGPQETQYF. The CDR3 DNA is TGCGCCAGCAGCTTGGTAGTTGGCGGGCCCCAAGAGACCCAGTACTTC.

The CDR3 protein is CASSPFEETQYF. For the CDR3, the DNA is TGTGCCAGCAGCCCTTTCGAGGAGACCCAGTACTTC. The chain links TRBV11-2 to TRBJ2-5; D gene uncertain. Germline lookup yields CDR1 SGHAT and CDR2 FQNNGV. V lost 5 bases and J 5 bases, leaving 9 bases between the germline ends. This CDR3 has 12 amino acids.

The CDR3 sequence: CASRGGQSIYEQYF. The CDR3 coding sequence is TGTGCCAGCAGAGGGGGACAGTCAATCTACGAGCAGTACTTC. This chain uses TRBV6-5 with TRBJ2-7; 7 nucleotides match TRBD1. This CDR3 spans 14 amino acids. With 6 bases clipped from V and 3 bases from J, the junction kept 8 bases outside the gene matches. Germline V gene lookup returns CDR1 MNHEY and CDR2 SVGAGI.

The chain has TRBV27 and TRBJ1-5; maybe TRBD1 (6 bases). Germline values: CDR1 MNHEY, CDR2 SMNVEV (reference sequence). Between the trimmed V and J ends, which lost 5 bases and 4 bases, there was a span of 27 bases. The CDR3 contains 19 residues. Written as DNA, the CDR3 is TGTGCCAGCAGTCCTTCCCGGACAGAGGAGATTATAGAGAATCAGCCCCAGCATTTT. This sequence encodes CASSPSRTEEIIENQPQHF.

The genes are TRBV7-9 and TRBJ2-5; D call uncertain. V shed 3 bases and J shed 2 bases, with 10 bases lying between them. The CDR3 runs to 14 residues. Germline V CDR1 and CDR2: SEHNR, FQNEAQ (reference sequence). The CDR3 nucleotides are TGTGCCAGCAGCTTCACGACTGGGCAAGAGACCCAGTACTTC. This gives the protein CASSFTTGQETQYF.

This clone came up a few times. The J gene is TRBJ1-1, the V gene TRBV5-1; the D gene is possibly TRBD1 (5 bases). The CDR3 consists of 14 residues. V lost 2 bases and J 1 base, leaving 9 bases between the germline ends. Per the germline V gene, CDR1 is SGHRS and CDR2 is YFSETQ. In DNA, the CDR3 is TGCGCCAGCAGCTTTTATGACAGGAACACTGAAGCTTTCTTT. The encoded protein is CASSFYDRNTEAFF.

Here the CDR3 reads CASRGGSEAFF. The CDR3 DNA reads as TGTGCCAGTCGCGGTGGATCTGAAGCTTTCTTT. The rearrangement uses TRBV27 and TRBJ1-1; D remains unclear. Germline V lookup: CDR1 MNHEY, CDR2 SMNVEV (reference sequence). Deletions cut 9 bases from V and 6 bases from J, with 11 bases between. The CDR3 covers 11 residues.

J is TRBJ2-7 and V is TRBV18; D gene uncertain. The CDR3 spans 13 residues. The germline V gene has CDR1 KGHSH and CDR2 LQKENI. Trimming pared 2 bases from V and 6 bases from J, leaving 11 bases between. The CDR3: CASSPVRAGEQYF. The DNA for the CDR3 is TGTGCCAGCTCACCAGTGCGTGCTGGCGAGCAGTACTTC.

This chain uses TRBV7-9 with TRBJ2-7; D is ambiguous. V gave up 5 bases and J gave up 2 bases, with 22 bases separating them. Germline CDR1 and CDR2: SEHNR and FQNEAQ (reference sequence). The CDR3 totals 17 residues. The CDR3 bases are TGTGCCAGCAGCCCCAGCGCCCTCATCGATCATACCTACGAGCAGTACTTC. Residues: CASSPSALIDHTYEQYF.

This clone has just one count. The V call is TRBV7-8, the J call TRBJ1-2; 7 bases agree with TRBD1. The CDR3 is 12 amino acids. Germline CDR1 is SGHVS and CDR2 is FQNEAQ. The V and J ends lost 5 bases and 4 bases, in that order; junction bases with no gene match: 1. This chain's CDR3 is CASSRQGYGYTF. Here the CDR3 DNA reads TGTGCCAGCAGCCGACAGGGCTATGGCTACACCTTC. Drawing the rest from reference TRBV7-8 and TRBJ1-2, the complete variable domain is GAGVSQSPRYKVAKRGQDVALRCDPISGHVSLFWYQQALGQGPEFLTYFQNEAQLDKSGLPSDRFFAERPEGSVSTLKIQRTQQEDSAVYLCASSRQGYGYTFGSGTRLTVV.

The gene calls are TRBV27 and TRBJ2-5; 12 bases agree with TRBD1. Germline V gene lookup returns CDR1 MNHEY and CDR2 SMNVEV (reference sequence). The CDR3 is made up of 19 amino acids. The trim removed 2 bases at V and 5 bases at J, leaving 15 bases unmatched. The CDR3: CASSLAAPRWDRGQETQYF. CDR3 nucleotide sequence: TGTGCCAGCAGTTTAGCGGCCCCAAGGTGGGACAGGGGGCAGGAGACCCAGTACTTC.

The CDR3 DNA reads TGTGCCAGCAGCTTGTTGTTCCACACGGGAGATACGCAGTATTTT. Its translation is CASSLLFHTGDTQYF. The gene calls are TRBV11-2 and TRBJ2-3, with D uncertain. The CDR3 spans 15 residues. Germline lookup yields CDR1 SGHAT and CDR2 FQNNGV. With 3 bases removed from V and 5 bases from J, the gap between germline ends came to 15 bases.

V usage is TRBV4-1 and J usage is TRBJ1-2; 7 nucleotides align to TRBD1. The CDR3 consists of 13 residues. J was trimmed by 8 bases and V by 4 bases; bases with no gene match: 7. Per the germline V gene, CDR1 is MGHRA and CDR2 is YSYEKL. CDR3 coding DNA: TGCGCCAGCAGCCCGGGACAGTCTATCGGCTACACCTTC. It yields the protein CASSPGQSIGYTF.

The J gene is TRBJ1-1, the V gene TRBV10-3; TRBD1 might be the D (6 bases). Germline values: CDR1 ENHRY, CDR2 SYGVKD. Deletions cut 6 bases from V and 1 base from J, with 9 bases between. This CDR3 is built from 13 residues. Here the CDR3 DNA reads TGTGCCATCAGCACAGGGCCGAACACTGAAGCTTTCTTT. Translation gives CAISTGPNTEAFF.

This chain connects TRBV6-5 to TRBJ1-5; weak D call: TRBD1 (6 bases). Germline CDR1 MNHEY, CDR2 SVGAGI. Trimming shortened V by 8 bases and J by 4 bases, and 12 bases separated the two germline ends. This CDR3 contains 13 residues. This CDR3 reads CASATGGNQPQHF. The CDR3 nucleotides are TGTGCCAGCGCGACAGGCGGGAATCAGCCCCAGCATTTT.

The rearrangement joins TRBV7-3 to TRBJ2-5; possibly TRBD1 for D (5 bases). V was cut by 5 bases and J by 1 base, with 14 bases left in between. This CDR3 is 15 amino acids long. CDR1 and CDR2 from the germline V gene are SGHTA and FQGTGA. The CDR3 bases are TGTGCCAGCAGCACCTTGGACAAGCGCCAAGAGACCCAGTACTTC. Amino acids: CASSTLDKRQETQYF.

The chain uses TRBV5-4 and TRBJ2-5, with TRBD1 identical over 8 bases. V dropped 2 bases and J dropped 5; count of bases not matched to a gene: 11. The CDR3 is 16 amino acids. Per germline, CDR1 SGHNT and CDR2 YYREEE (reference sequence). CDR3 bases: TGTGCCAGCAGCTTTCCTCCGGGACAGGATGTGGAGACCCAGTACTTC. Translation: CASSFPPGQDVETQYF.

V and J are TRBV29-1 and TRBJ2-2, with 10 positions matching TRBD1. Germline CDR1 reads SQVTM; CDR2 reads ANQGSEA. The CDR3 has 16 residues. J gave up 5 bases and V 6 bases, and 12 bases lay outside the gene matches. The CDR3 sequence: CSVTSGTGAGTGELFF. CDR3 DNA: TGCAGCGTGACATCCGGGACAGGGGCAGGGACCGGGGAGCTGTTTTTT.

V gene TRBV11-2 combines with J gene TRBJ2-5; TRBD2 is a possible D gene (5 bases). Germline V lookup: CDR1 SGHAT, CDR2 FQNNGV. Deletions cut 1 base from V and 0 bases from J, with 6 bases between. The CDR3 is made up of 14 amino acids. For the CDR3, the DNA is TGTGCCAGCAGCTTAGCGGGGTACCAAGAGACCCAGTACTTC. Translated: CASSLAGYQETQYF. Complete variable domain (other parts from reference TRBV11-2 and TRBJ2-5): EAGVAQSPRYKIIEKRQSVAFWCNPISGHATLYWYQQILGQGPKLLIQFQNNGVVDDSQLPKDRFSAERLKGVDSTLKIQPAKLEDSAVYLCASSLAGYQETQYFGPGTRLLVL.

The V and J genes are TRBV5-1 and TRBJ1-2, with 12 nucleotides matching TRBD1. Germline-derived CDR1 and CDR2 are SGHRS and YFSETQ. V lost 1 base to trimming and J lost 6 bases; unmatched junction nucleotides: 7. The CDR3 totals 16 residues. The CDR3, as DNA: TGCGCCAGCAGCTTGAGGGGGGGACAGGGGGCTCATGGCTACACCTTC. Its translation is CASSLRGGQGAHGYTF.

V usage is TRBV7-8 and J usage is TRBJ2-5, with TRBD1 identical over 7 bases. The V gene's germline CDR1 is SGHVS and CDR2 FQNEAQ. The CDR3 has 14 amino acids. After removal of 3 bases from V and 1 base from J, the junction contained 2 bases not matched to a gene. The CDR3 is CASSLGTAQETQYF. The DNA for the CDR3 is TGTGCCAGCAGCTTGGGGACAGCCCAAGAGACCCAGTACTTC. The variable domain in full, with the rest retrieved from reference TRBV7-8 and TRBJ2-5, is GAGVSQSPRYKVAKRGQDVALRCDPISGHVSLFWYQQALGQGPEFLTYFQNEAQLDKSGLPSDRFFAERPEGSVSTLKIQRTQQEDSAVYLCASSLGTAQETQYFGPGTRLLVL.

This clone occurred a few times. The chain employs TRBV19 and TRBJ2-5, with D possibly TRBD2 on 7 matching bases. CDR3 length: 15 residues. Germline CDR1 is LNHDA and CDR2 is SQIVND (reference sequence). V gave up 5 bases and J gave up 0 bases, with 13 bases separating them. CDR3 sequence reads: CASSLGGRYQETQYF. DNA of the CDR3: TGTGCCAGTAGTTTGGGGGGGCGATACCAAGAGACCCAGTACTTC.